The text below deals with one T cell receptor (beta chain). The target antigen is unknown. The data are from a study of beta chain features in type 1 diabetes. Overall study findings and caveats: Type 1 diabetes patients had TCRB CDR3s that were shorter (moderately but significantly so) in all four CD4+ subsets. Reads derived from cDNA could over-represent cells showing high TCR expression.

Germline loops: CDR1 LGHNA, CDR2 YNFKEQ. CDR3 length: 15 amino acids. Trimming took 1 base from V and 4 from J, leaving 13 bases between them. Reverse transcription of all isolated RNA meant that expressed TCRB transcripts were sequenced. TCRdb's table, derived via immunoSEQ multiplex PCR, lists solely in-frame clones and lacks some. The data contain 300,000 or so clones, roughly an eighth of them seen just once; the ten biggest clones take up 0.017%. This receptor was taken from a man aged 25-45 years with type 1 diabetes. J is TRBJ2-5 and V is TRBV4-2; D uncertain. Sequenced: naive CD4+ T cells from blood. CDR3 nucleotide sequence: TGTGCCAGCAGCCAAGGGAACAGTCTAACAGAGACCCAGTACTTC. Translated, it gives CASSQGNSLTETQYF.